Shown below are 2 T cell receptor beta chains from a single sample sequenced in a study of tumor and adjacent non-tumor tissue in lung cancer. TCRbeta libraries were built with three rounds of nested PCR, modified from ARM-PCR. TCRdb reanalysed the multiplex PCR reads using MiXCR and keeps one entry per CDR3 protein. The sample lists about 75,000 distinct CDR3 sequences, around 70% occurring once. The template was RNA from unsorted bulk tissue. Distant lung tissue was collected more than 3 cm away from the tumor edge. The sequenced sample was distant non-tumor lung tissue. The receptors here all came from a woman in her forties or fifties with non-small cell lung cancer.

The V call is TRBV3-1, the J call TRBJ2-4, with 11 bases fitting TRBD2. Trimming cost V 3 bases and J 3 bases; bases outside gene matches: 10. CDR1 and CDR2 from the germline V gene are LGHDT and YNNKEL (reference sequence). The CDR3 covers 18 residues. CDR3 amino acids: CASSQASLAGDDKNIQYF. In DNA, the CDR3 is TGTGCCAGCAGCCAGGCCTCACTAGCGGGAGACGACAAAAACATTCAGTACTTC.

Note on this clonotype: At one of its ends the junction is not consistent with the germline gene, which may arise from a read error. This chain links TRBV11-2 with TRBJ2-5, with 11 bases matching TRBD2. The CDR3 covers 16 residues. The germline V gene encodes CDR1 SGHAT and CDR2 FQNNGV. The CDR3 region is CASKRTGTSGQEAQDF. The CDR3 coding sequence is TGTGCCAGCAAACGTACCGGGACTAGCGGCCAAGAGGCCCAGGACTTC.